Listed here is a single T cell receptor (beta chain). TCRdb's table, derived via immunoSEQ multiplex PCR, lists solely in-frame clones and lacks some. The sample includes about 140,000 clones, 84% seen only once; the top ten take over 5%. The sample belongs to a study of blood T cell repertoires in COVID-19. The CDR3 is 13 residues long. CDR1 is MNHEY, CDR2 SVGAGI, per germline. V dropped 7 bases and J dropped 9 bases, with 18 bases sitting between them. The chain employs TRBV6-5 and TRBJ1-1; a possible D gene is TRBD1 (5 bases). Sequenced material: peripheral blood. The receptor was isolated from a human donor in a cohort sampled during active COVID-19. CDR3 bases: TGTGCCAGCACCAGGGCTCTACTGGTGCAAGCTTTCTTT. It yields the protein CASTRALLVQAFF.